This is a list of T cell receptor beta chains from one sample in a study of cytomegalovirus exposure and HLA in healthy donors. Method: immunoSEQ multiplex PCR; TCRdb's copy keeps in-frame clones and lacks some. The sample records 250,000 to 400,000 clones, 88% being singletons. Sample: PBMCs. The receptors here all came from a young man in good health and CMV-seronegative. Each CDR3 is given with its conserved first and last residue. D genes are given only for firm matches.

d_call: NA
v_call: TRBV4-3
j_call: TRBJ1-1
cdr3_aa: CASSQPGQPETEAFF

d_call: TRBD2
v_call: TRBV7-2
j_call: TRBJ2-1
cdr3_aa: CASSLMRGGVVEQFF

d_call: NA
v_call: TRBV27
j_call: TRBJ2-3
cdr3_aa: CASSSTGTHDDTQYF

d_call: TRBD1
v_call: TRBV7-9
j_call: TRBJ1-1
cdr3_aa: CASSATGGAEAFF

d_call: TRBD2
v_call: TRBV15
j_call: TRBJ2-7
cdr3_aa: CATSRGGGGFVHEQYF

d_call: TRBD1
v_call: TRBV27
j_call: TRBJ1-1
cdr3_aa: CASSLWTGGKTEAFF

d_call: TRBD2
v_call: TRBV7-9
j_call: TRBJ2-2
cdr3_aa: CASSYRGGSTGELFF

d_call: NA
v_call: TRBV19
j_call: TRBJ1-1
cdr3_aa: CASSIVDPRGTEAFF

d_call: TRBD2
v_call: TRBV7-9
j_call: TRBJ2-3
cdr3_aa: CASSFLAGDTDTQYF

d_call: TRBD2
v_call: TRBV6-6
j_call: TRBJ2-7
cdr3_aa: CASSTTSGGEQYF

d_call: NA
v_call: TRBV27
j_call: TRBJ2-7
cdr3_aa: CASSFRQGGEQYF

d_call: NA
v_call: TRBV7-2
j_call: TRBJ1-2
cdr3_aa: CASSAVDSPKLNYGYTF

d_call: NA
v_call: TRBV4-2
j_call: TRBJ2-1
cdr3_aa: CASSQATQYNEQFF

d_call: NA
v_call: TRBV7-2
j_call: TRBJ1-2
cdr3_aa: CASSPTGGLGSSGYTF

d_call: NA
v_call: TRBV5-4
j_call: TRBJ1-6
cdr3_aa: CASSPSQGLDSPLHF

d_call: NA
v_call: TRBV20-1
j_call: TRBJ1-1
cdr3_aa: CSAGGTVTFF

d_call: NA
v_call: TRBV25-1
j_call: TRBJ1-1
cdr3_aa: CASSDRGNTEAFF

d_call: NA
v_call: TRBV4-2
j_call: TRBJ2-7
cdr3_aa: CASSQETGYEQYF